These 5 T cell receptor beta chains originate from one sample sequenced in a study of cytomegalovirus exposure and HLA in healthy donors. Amplification used 60 Vbeta primers and 13 Jbeta primers. Measured with immunoSEQ multiplex PCR; TCRdb has only the in-frame clones, and not every one. The data show hundreds of thousands of clones, around 80% seen once. The sample taken for sequencing was PBMCs. The receptors come from a male donor in good health and CMV-seronegative.

V gene TRBV11-2 combines with J gene TRBJ2-4; 15 bases align to TRBD2. This CDR3 contains 18 residues. V gave up 3 bases and J gave up 9 bases; unmatched junction bases: 12. CDR1 SGHAT and CDR2 FQNNGV come from the germline V gene. This CDR3 is CASSFWTSGRAEGLIQYF. The CDR3 DNA reads TGTGCCAGCAGCTTTTGGACTAGCGGGAGGGCCGAAGGTCTCATTCAGTACTTC.

With regard to this clone: At one end, the junction sequence differs from germline, possibly due to a read error. The V call is TRBV7-9, the J call TRBJ1-5; 8 bases align to TRBD1. Germline V lookup: CDR1 SEHNR, CDR2 FQNEAQ (reference sequence). The CDR3 extends over 15 amino acids. CDR3 in amino acids: CSSSSGGLSNQPQHF. In DNA form, the CDR3 reads TGTTCCAGCAGCTCAGGGGGCTTAAGCAATCAGCCCCAGCATTTT.

This clone was seen only once. The rearrangement joins TRBV30 to TRBJ2-1, with a weak D call TRBD2 (6 bases). Germline-derived CDR1 and CDR2 are GTSNPN and SVGIG (reference sequence). The CDR3 consists of 14 residues. V gave up 5 bases and J gave up 5 bases, with 16 bases separating them. CDR3 bases: TGTGCCTGGGGGAGGATCCCCCGAGACAATGAGCAGTTCTTC. Protein: CAWGRIPRDNEQFF.

V is TRBV28 and J is TRBJ1-5; D is unclear. The CDR3 is 15 amino acids. CDR1 MDHEN and CDR2 SYDVKM come from the germline V gene. V lost 2 bases and J 1 base, leaving 9 bases between the germline ends. For the CDR3, the DNA is TGTGCCAGCAGTTTAAGAGGAGGAAGCAATCAGCCCCAGCATTTT. Translated, it gives CASSLRGGSNQPQHF.

The J gene is TRBJ2-1, the V gene TRBV7-2; TRBD2 might be the D (6 bases). This CDR3 is built from 15 residues. V was pared by 1 base and J by 1 base, with 8 bases between. Germline V gene data show CDR1 as SGHTA and CDR2 as FQGNSA. The CDR3 region has the DNA TGTGCCAGCAGCTTAGGTAGCGGTTCCTACAATGAGCAGTTCTTC. Its protein is CASSLGSGSYNEQFF.